This T cell receptor (beta chain) was profiled in a study of blood T cell repertoires in COVID-19. Trimming removed 3 bases at V and 0 bases at J, with 9 bases between. The germline V gene has CDR1 LNHDA and CDR2 SQIVND (reference sequence). CDR3 length: 15 residues. TCRdb keeps only in-frame clones here, not all; method: immunoSEQ multiplex PCR. The sample carries 140,000 to 150,000 clones, around 84% recorded once. The specimen was peripheral blood. The TCR was taken from a human donor in a cohort sampled during active COVID-19. The chain uses TRBV19 and TRBJ1-5; D remains ambiguous. The CDR3 loop is CASSMGGFSNQPQHF. CDR3 in DNA: TGTGCCAGTAGTATGGGAGGGTTTAGCAATCAGCCCCAGCATTTT.